This T cell receptor beta chain emerged from a study of shared clonotypes between healthy human individuals (dated by TCRdb to about 2020). At the level of the whole study: The cohort comprised a couple of women and a few men aged 18 to 49 years. To increase sequencing depth and limit assay-specific biases, TCR repertoire library preparation and sequencing were carried out by different laboratories using diverse techniques. Blood TCR repertoires of about 5 healthy adults were deeply sequenced to estimate repertoire size and the extent of clonotype sharing between individuals. For each donor, CD4 naive and CD4 memory were each run on three plates, CD8 naive on two plates, and CD8 memory on one plate. Per donor, leukapheresis produced somewhere between about 0.94 and 9 billion PBMCs.

From its cysteine to its phenylalanine, the CDR3 spans 14 amino acids. The sequence is cut down to CDR3 DNA, 42 bases in frame from base 1. The germline V gene yields WSHSY for CDR1 and SAAADI for CDR2. Trimming at the junction amounts to 2 bases on V and 1 base on J, and the germline ends lie 6 bases apart. This clone appeared a single time. The antigen it binds to is not known. Base qualities are not provided; no much larger clone lies one nucleotide away. General conclusions and limits of the study: Estimated clonotype richness was generally larger for naive than for memory subsets. Even with the large sequencing depth, rarefaction of the sorted-subset datasets indicated that sequencing was incomplete. Sampling was restricted to blood, and TCR repertoires in tissue are likely to differ from TCR repertoires in blood. Because the study included a small number of donors, the genetic and exposure-history diversity represented was limited. Roughly 5% of naive CD4, around 4% of naive CD8, approximately 2.2% of memory CD4, and 0.4% of memory CD8 clonotypes were shared across a few donors. Based on pairwise subsampling, the degree of clonotype sharing among donors was expected to be affected by sequencing depth. Higher generation probabilities were observed for clonotypes shared by all four sorted-subset donors than for non-shared clonotypes.

Using the deep immunoSEQ assay, TCR CDR3 regions were amplified from genomic DNA by multiplex PCR. Extracted genomic DNA from each cell subset was distributed evenly across all wells of several immunoSEQ 96-well plates, and each plate was treated as a replicate. For sorted subsets, 200 ng of genomic DNA, equivalent to 30,000 or so T cell genomes, went into each replicate PCR. The purified libraries were quantified using a Qubit 3.0 fluorometer, sized with a Bioanalyzer 2100, and then quantified again using the KAPA Library Quantification kit. Every immunoSEQ 96-well plate was sequenced on a dedicated single-read 150-cycle Illumina NextSeq 550 flow cell. In the original analysis: The immunoSEQ output contained only junctional sequences without quality scores, so filtering could not match that applied to full-length reads. Sequences were annotated with PyIR, a Python wrapper for IgBLAST v1.9, using IMGT germline references to assign V/J genes and CDR3. Any read was removed if the V/J assignment was weak (E-value above 1e-6), the CDR3 was missing, or the read contained stop codons, out-of-frame junctions, or ambiguous translated residues. V3J clonotypes were defined by identical inferred V gene, J gene, and CDR3 amino acid sequence. The percentage overlap between two repertoires was calculated by dividing the number of shared unique clonotypes by the size of the smaller repertoire. Repertoire richness was assessed with RTK rarefaction, the Chao1 estimator, and Recon v2.1 estimates of unobserved clonotypes. Generation probabilities for all TCRbeta clonotypes obtained by the gDNA method from a handful of donors were computed using OLGA. The immuneACCESS repertoire file appears here via TCRdb, limited to in-frame rearrangements. These files lack a portion of the clones; in checked studies, under half of the deficit traces to unresolved V genes, and the cause of the others is not known. V and J calls and clone size are copied from that table; D and trimming were computed from the DNA. The sample contains hundreds of thousands of clones, 96% of them found a single time. Jointly, the top ten make up 0.11% of the sample.

CD8 naive samples were obtained by positive selection for CCR7 among CD45RO-negative cells, yielding a CD45RA+CCR7+ population from which TemRA cells were excluded. The donors were healthy, HIV-negative adults with no recently reported acute infections or vaccinations. Every donor was a Caucasian adult residing in Nashville, Tennessee, USA. Blood was collected by leukapheresis, and PBMCs were isolated by Ficoll-Histopaque density gradient centrifugation and then cryopreserved in liquid nitrogen vapor phase. Analytical flow cytometry was used to check the purity and quantity of every magnetically sorted T cell population. From each sorted fraction, genomic DNA was isolated and quantified by UV absorbance on a Nanodrop 2000c.

The sequenced sample consisted of naive CD8+ T cells sorted from blood. The sample's cell subset or site, from its label and the paper: CD45RA+CCR7+. This chain joins TRBV10-2 to TRBJ1-5, with the D gene too uncertain to name. The receptor was derived from a woman aged 25 to 39 in good health. The nucleotides read TGCGCCAGCAGTGAGGCAGTGAGCAATCAGCCCCAGCATTTT. Its product reads: CASSEAVSNQPQHF.